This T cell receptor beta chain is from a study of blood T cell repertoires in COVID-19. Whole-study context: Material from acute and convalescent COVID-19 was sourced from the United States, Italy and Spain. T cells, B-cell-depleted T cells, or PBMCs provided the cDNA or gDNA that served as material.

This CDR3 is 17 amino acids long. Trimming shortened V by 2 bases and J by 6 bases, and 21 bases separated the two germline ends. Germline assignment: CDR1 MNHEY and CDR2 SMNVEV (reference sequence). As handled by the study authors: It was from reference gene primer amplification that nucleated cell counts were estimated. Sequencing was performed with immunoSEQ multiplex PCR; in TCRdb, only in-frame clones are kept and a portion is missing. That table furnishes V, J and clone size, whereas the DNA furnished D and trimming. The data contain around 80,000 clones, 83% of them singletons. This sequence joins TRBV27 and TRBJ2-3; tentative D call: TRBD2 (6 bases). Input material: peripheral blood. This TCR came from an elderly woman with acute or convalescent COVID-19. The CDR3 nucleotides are TGTGCCAGCAGTTTAGGGAGGACCCCCTTCCCCATGGATACGCAGTATTTT. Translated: CASSLGRTPFPMDTQYF.